The rows below give T cell receptor beta chains drawn from one sample of a study of early T cells in non-severe SARS-CoV-2 infection. TCRdb re-analysed the 5' RACE reads in MiXCR, keeping a single row per CDR3 protein. The table includes 65,000 to 85,000 distinct CDR3 sequences, more than 8% detected once. Here the sequenced sample was whole blood, taken at baseline. These receptors all stem from an adult who was a healthcare worker with PCR-confirmed SARS-CoV-2 infection or an uninfected control (not recorded which). CDR3s include the opening cysteine and the closing phenylalanine or tryptophan. The D gene is left open where the match is weak. Clone size is given for some rows only: seen once, a few or many times, or a class if the clone is expanded.

>TRBV7-8|-|TRBJ2-1|-
TGTGCCAGCAGCGCAACGACAGTGGGCAATGAGCAGTTCTTC
CASSATTVGNEQFF
>TRBV6-6|-|TRBJ1-5|TRBD1
TGTGCCAGCGGACAGGACCTTGGGGCCCAGCATTTT
CASGQDLGAQHF
>TRBV18|-|TRBJ1-1|-
TGTGCCAGCCAGCAGGGGTCTGACACTGAAGCTTTCTTT
CASQQGSDTEAFF
>TRBV12-3/TRBV12-4|few|TRBJ2-1|TRBD2
TGTGCCATAATACTAGCGAACTCCTACAATGAGCAGTTCTTC
CAIILANSYNEQFF
>TRBV7-9|many|TRBJ1-2|-
TGTGCCAGCAACCTACTCAGCAACGACAACTATGGCTACACCTTC
CASNLLSNDNYGYTF
>TRBV4-1|few|TRBJ2-7|TRBD2
TGCGCCAGCAGACGGACTAGCGGGAGCTACGAGCAGTACTTC
CASRRTSGSYEQYF
>TRBV28|-|TRBJ2-2|-
TGTGCCAGCAGTCCTCCCACCGGGGAGCTGTTTTTT
CASSPPTGELFF
>TRBV19|few|TRBJ2-5|-
TGTGCCAGTAGCCGTCCGGGACTTCTGGGGGAGACCCAGTACTTC
CASSRPGLLGETQYF
>TRBV27|few|TRBJ2-7|-
TGTGCCAGCAGTTTCAAGATTACTACCTACGAGCAGTACTTC
CASSFKITTYEQYF
>TRBV7-6|few|TRBJ2-2|TRBD2
TGTGCCAGCAGCTGGCTAGCGGGTGGCGGCACCGGGGAGCTGTTTTTT
CASSWLAGGGTGELFF
>TRBV7-9|few|TRBJ2-5|TRBD1
TGTGCCAGCAGTTCCGGGACAGTCCAAGAGACCCAGTACTTC
CASSSGTVQETQYF
>TRBV10-3|-|TRBJ2-1|-
TGTGCCATCAGTACGGACTCGGCCAATGAGCAGTTCTTC
CAISTDSANEQFF
>TRBV10-2|few|TRBJ2-3|-
TGCGCCAGCAAAAAGGGCAGATCTAGCACAGATACGCAGTATTTT
CASKKGRSSTDTQYF
>TRBV7-9|few|TRBJ2-3|TRBD2
TGTGCCAGCAGCCCTAGGGCGGGAGGAGATACGCAGTATTTT
CASSPRAGGDTQYF
>TRBV14|-|TRBJ1-1|-
TGTGCCAGCAAGGAGGGGTGGAACACTGAAGCTTTCTTT
CASKEGWNTEAFF
>TRBV6-2/TRBV6-3|medium-sized|TRBJ2-3|-
TGTGCCAGCAGTTACACCAGACTAGAGCAGTATTTT
CASSYTRLEQYF
>TRBV7-9|many|TRBJ1-4|-
TGTGCCAGTTCACGGGGGCAAAAACTGTTTTTT
CASSRGQKLFF
>TRBV14|many|TRBJ1-6|-
TGTGCCAGCAGCCAAAGTAGGGGTTCACCCCTCCACTTT
CASSQSRGSPLHF
>TRBV9|many|TRBJ2-7|-
TGTGCCAGCAGCGTAGAGGTCGACAACTCCTACGAGCAGTACTTC
CASSVEVDNSYEQYF
>TRBV9|many|TRBJ1-1|TRBD1
TGTGCCAGCAACTTAGACGGACAGGGGGTAGCTGAAGCTTTCTTT
CASNLDGQGVAEAFF
>TRBV19|few|TRBJ2-4|-
TGTGCCAGTAGTATCGGGACGGTCTGGCCCAAAAACATTCAGTACTTC
CASSIGTVWPKNIQYF
>TRBV2|-|TRBJ2-5|TRBD2
TGTGCCAGCAGTCCCGTGGGACTAGCGGTCGGTACCCAGTACTTC
CASSPVGLAVGTQYF
>TRBV7-3|few|TRBJ2-2|TRBD1
TGTGCCAGCAGCCCGGGACAGACTCACACCGGGGAGCTGTTTTTT
CASSPGQTHTGELFF
>TRBV29-1|-|TRBJ1-1|TRBD1
TGCAGCGGGGGACAGGGGGCGAACACTGAAGCTTTCTTT
CSGGQGANTEAFF
>TRBV4-2|many|TRBJ2-7|TRBD2
TGTGCCAGCAGCCAAGAGTCCGGGACAGTGGGACTAGCGGGAAACTACGAGCAGTACTTC
CASSQESGTVGLAGNYEQYF
>TRBV7-8|few|TRBJ2-3|-
TGTGCCAGCAGCTTCCCCGAGGGCACAGATACGCAGTATTTT
CASSFPEGTDTQYF
>TRBV20-1|many|TRBJ1-5|TRBD1
TGCAGTGCTGTCAGGCAGGGGGGACAGCCCCAGCATTTT
CSAVRQGGQPQHF
>TRBV6-2/TRBV6-3|-|TRBJ2-2|TRBD1
TGCGCATCCTGCGGGACAGGGGGCCGGGAGCTGTTTTTT
CASCGTGGRELFF
>TRBV28|many|TRBJ1-1|-
TGTGCCAGCAGTTTTTTTCAGGACATTTACACTGAAGCTTTCTTT
CASSFFQDIYTEAFF
>TRBV24-1|-|TRBJ2-3|TRBD2
TGTGCCACCAGTGACTCCGGGACTAGGTCAACAGATACGCAGTATTTT
CATSDSGTRSTDTQYF
>TRBV20-1|-|TRBJ2-5|TRBD1
TGCAGTGCTAGAGCGCAGGGGGCGATGCACGTAGGGGAGACCCAGTACTTC
CSARAQGAMHVGETQYF
>TRBV12-3/TRBV12-4|-|TRBJ2-5|-
TGTGCCAGCAGTTTAGCACTAGCCCAACAAGAGACCCAGTACTTC
CASSLALAQQETQYF
>TRBV20-1|many|TRBJ1-5|TRBD1
TGCAGTGCTTGGACAGGGGCCCTCAATCAGCCCCAGCATTTT
CSAWTGALNQPQHF
>TRBV11-2|many|TRBJ2-3|TRBD2
TGTGCCAGCAGCACACGAACGACTAGCGGGAGGGAAAATACGCAGTATTTT
CASSTRTTSGRENTQYF
>TRBV2|few|TRBJ1-1|-
TGTGCCACCCAGGCCGGGTTAGGCACTGAAGCTTTCTTT
CATQAGLGTEAFF
>TRBV7-9|-|TRBJ2-7|-
TGTGCCAGCGGCCCCAGTGGCAGCATCTCCGAGCAGTACTTC
CASGPSGSISEQYF
>TRBV7-6|many|TRBJ2-1|-
TGTGCCAGCAGCTTAACGTTACGAGACAATGAGCAGTTCTTC
CASSLTLRDNEQFF
>TRBV11-2|-|TRBJ2-7|TRBD2
TGTGCCAGCAGCTTAGATGGGTTCCCAGCGGGAGGAGAGCAGTACTTC
CASSLDGFPAGGEQYF
>TRBV19|many|TRBJ2-1|-
TGTGCCAGTAGTATAGTAATTGGAGGGAATGAGCAGTTCTTC
CASSIVIGGNEQFF
>TRBV7-8|few|TRBJ2-5|TRBD1
TGTGCCAGCAGCTTAAGAGGGAGACAGGGGGCTTCCCAAGAGACCCAGTACTTC
CASSLRGRQGASQETQYF
>TRBV11-2|-|TRBJ2-1|-
TGTGTCAGCAGCTCAGCCCTATTTAGGAATGAGCAGTTCTTC
CVSSSALFRNEQFF
>TRBV5-1|-|TRBJ2-1|TRBD2
TGCGCCAGCAGCCCGGGACTAGCGGAAAATGAGCAGTTCTTC
CASSPGLAENEQFF
>TRBV6-1|-|TRBJ2-7|-
TGTGCCAGCAGTGAAGGACTAGTCCGCGAGCAGTACTTC
CASSEGLVREQYF
>TRBV10-3|many|TRBJ2-3|-
TGTGCCACCTCTCAGCGCACGGGAAGCACAGATACGCAGTATTTT
CATSQRTGSTDTQYF
>TRBV7-3|-|TRBJ2-1|TRBD2
TGTGCCAGCAGTCGGACTAGCGGGACAAGGGAGCAGTTCTTC
CASSRTSGTREQFF
>TRBV2|few|TRBJ1-4|TRBD1
TGTGCCAGCAGGGATAGACTCGGGACAGTTTATGAAAAACTGTTTTTT
CASRDRLGTVYEKLFF
>TRBV7-9|many|TRBJ1-1|TRBD1
TGTGCCAGCAGCTTATACCGACAGGGGGCTGAAGCTTTCTTT
CASSLYRQGAEAFF
>TRBV20-1|many|TRBJ2-1|TRBD2
TGCAGTGCGAGGACTAGCGCCAGGACGCATGAGCAGTTCTTC
CSARTSARTHEQFF
>TRBV6-5|-|TRBJ1-5|-
TGTGCCAGCAGTTACCGACGAGCGGCCCAGCCCCAGCATTTT
CASSYRRAAQPQHF
>TRBV27|many|TRBJ2-7|-
TGTGCCAGCAGTTTAAACGGCTACGAGCAGTACTTC
CASSLNGYEQYF
>TRBV4-2|many|TRBJ2-2|TRBD2
TGTGCCAGCAGCCCCGGTGGGACTAGCTCCGGGGAGCTGTTTTTT
CASSPGGTSSGELFF
>TRBV20-1|-|TRBJ1-2|TRBD1
TGCAGTGCACATAACAGGGGCGCTAACTATGGCTACACCTTC
CSAHNRGANYGYTF
>TRBV20-1|-|TRBJ2-5|TRBD1
TGCAGTGCCACAACAGGGGGCGTTGAGACCCAGTACTTC
CSATTGGVETQYF
>TRBV5-1|many|TRBJ2-6|-
TGCGCCAGCAGCCGCGAAGGGTCCGGGGCCAACGTCCTGACTTTC
CASSREGSGANVLTF